This T cell receptor beta chain was captured in a study of T cell responses to AZD1222 COVID-19 vaccine. This clone has a handful of counts. The antigen is unknown. General observations from the study: After the peak T cell response, and only then, were repertoires sampled. Among the donors, most were white British and more were female, and clonal diversity was possibly underestimated.

Germline loops: CDR1 KGHSH, CDR2 LQKENI. V lost 2 bases and J lost 5, with 6 bases in between. The CDR3 totals 12 residues. Profiling relied on immunoSEQ multiplex PCR, and the TCRdb table lists in-frame clones only, not all of them. Here the sample spans about 97,000 clones, approximately 90% being singletons. The specimen was peripheral blood, collected on day 0 of AZD1222 vaccination. This rearrangement joins TRBV18 to TRBJ2-5; D is uncertain. The TCR originated in an adult in good health. The CDR3 region is CASSPSRETQYF. CDR3 coding DNA: TGTGCCAGCTCACCAAGTAGGGAGACCCAGTACTTC.